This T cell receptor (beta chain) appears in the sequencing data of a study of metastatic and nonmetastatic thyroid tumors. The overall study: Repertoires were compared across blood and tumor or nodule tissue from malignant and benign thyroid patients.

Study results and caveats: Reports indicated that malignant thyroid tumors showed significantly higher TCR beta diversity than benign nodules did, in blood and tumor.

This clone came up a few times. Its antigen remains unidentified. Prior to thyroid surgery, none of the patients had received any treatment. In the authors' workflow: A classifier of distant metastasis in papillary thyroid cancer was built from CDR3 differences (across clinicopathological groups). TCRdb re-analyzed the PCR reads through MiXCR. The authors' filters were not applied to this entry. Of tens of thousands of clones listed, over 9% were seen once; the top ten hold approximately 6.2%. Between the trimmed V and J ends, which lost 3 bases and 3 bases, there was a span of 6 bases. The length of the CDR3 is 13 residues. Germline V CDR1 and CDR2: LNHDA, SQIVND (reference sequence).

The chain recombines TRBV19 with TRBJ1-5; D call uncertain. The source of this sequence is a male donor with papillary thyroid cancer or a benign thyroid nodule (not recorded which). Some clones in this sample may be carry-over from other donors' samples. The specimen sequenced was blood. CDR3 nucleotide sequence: TGTGCCAGTAGTATCAGCTTCAATCAGCCCCAGCATTTT. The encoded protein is CASSISFNQPQHF.